The clone carrying this TCR beta chain was counted ten times or more. TCR beta libraries were built with iRepertoire HTBI primers and Arm-PCR of CDR3 regions. TCRdb used MiXCR to reprocess the multiplex PCR reads, holding one entry per CDR3 protein. This sample has 300,000 to 450,000 distinct CDR3 sequences, with around a sixth found just once. Germline V gene data show CDR1 as DFQATT and CDR2 as SNEGSKA (reference sequence). V dropped 0 bases and J dropped 7; count of bases not matched to a gene: 15. The CDR3 spans 18 residues. The sample originates from a study of regulatory T cells in long-lasting Graves disease. Time point in this sample: newly diagnosed GD, antithyroid drugs for less than 3 months. PBMC-derived RNA was used for the TCR library.

This chain connects TRBV20-1 to TRBJ2-1; 10 bases align to TRBD2. Source: peripheral blood mononuclear cells (PBMCs), taken at new diagnosis, from a patient treated with antithyroid drugs. The clonotype comes from a female donor with Graves disease. In DNA form, the CDR3 reads TGCAGTGCTAGAGATTGGTGGCTGAGCGGGAGGGCCGATAATGAGCAGTTCTTC. Its protein is CSARDWWLSGRADNEQFF.